This TCR beta chain stems from a study of prognosis after radiotherapy for stage I lung cancer (TCRdb year 2021). Turning to the overall study: About 20 stage I NSCLC patients were enrolled in Nanjing, China, between early 2018 and early 2019. For each of the roughly 20 patients, one blood sample was taken before SBRT and one after, so the study sequenced approximately 38 samples in total. Distant metastases were developed by four of the 19 patients after SBRT, at a median of roughly 7 months, whereas no significant progression was observed in the other 15 patients. Ages in the cohort of approximately 14 men and a handful of women ranged from roughly 50 to 85 years, with a median of 74. The study profiled peripheral blood TCR beta repertoires from stage I NSCLC patients before and after stereotactic body radiotherapy and related them to distant failure. On tumor histology, 11 to 12 patients had adenocarcinoma and more than five had squamous cell carcinoma. There were roughly 15 patients with newly diagnosed primary stage I lung tumors and a handful of patients with oligometastatic NSCLC after surgical resection of the primary tumor. SBRT was given in 3 to 5 fractions with a biologically effective dose of at least 100 Gy, using image-guided IMRT or VMAT. All patients were considered medically inoperable, owing to comorbidities in about 13 and refusal of surgery in about seven. SBRT was not combined with any concurrent therapy in any patient.

Broad study findings and their caveats: The small cohort and short follow-up limited the study, so independent validation of the findings is needed. None of the reported P values were adjusted for multiple comparisons. TRBV and TRBJ usage frequencies reportedly differed by metastasis status, in two V genes at baseline and in fewer than 10 V and two J genes after SBRT. Post-SBRT Shannon entropy and its change from baseline were lower in patients who developed distant metastases; baseline Shannon entropy was not associated with metastases. After SBRT, the number of unique TCR clones decreased (median about 9,900 before versus 6,000 to 7,500 after; Wilcoxon paired P=0.011). No determination of tumor specificity was made for expanded TCR clones.

The TCR beta CDR3 region was amplified from genomic DNA by two rounds of multiplex PCR. The first PCR round used primers specific to each TRBV and TRBJ gene, and the primer sequences were filed in Chinese patent CN105087789A. Universal primers were used in the second PCR round. The Roche High Pure PCR Template Preparation Kit was used to extract genomic DNA from frozen PBMCs. An Illumina HiSeq 3000 was used to sequence the libraries paired-end with 151 bp reads. The study's processing was this. Raw reads lacking the multiplex PCR primer sequences were removed with CutAdapt. Using PEAR, the high-quality paired reads were merged into contigs. By aligning each contig to reference sequences, MiXCR assigned the TRB V, D and J gene segments to that contig. CDR3 sequences were clustered by base quality and sequence similarity to remove sequencing errors. Diversity was calculated as Shannon entropy divided by the natural log of the number of productive TCR sequences. Clonality was computed as one minus the ratio of Shannon entropy to the natural log of the number of unique clonotypes. Using the Youden index from ROC curves, the researchers picked the repertoire-metric cut-offs for progression-free survival, and all analyses were carried out in R 3.5.3. Using fastp trimming at Q25 and MiXCR clonotype assembly, TCRdb reanalyzed the public sequencing data and kept in-frame beta chains. Each entry is one CDR3 protein sequence, shown with its most common DNA and genes. These V and J calls are TCRdb output, not the study's own analysis. The sample table holds 20,000 to 25,000 distinct CDR3 sequences, of which about 46% were seen once. Together, the top ten hold 33% of the sample.

All patients had node-negative disease on CT and PET/CT, and none had a history of other malignancies or prior chemotherapy or radiotherapy. At each of the two time points, 5 to 6 milliliters of peripheral venous blood were collected into EDTA tubes. Ficoll-Paque Plus density-gradient centrifugation was used to isolate PBMCs. Samples were stored at -80°C immediately after collection until analysis. The CDR1 and CDR2 encoded by the germline V gene are MNHEY and SVGEGT. The CDR3 starts with the cysteine, ends with the phenylalanine, and has 14 residues. This entry keeps only the CDR3 DNA: 42 bases, framed from base 1. V is pruned by 4 bases and J by 7 bases, leaving 9 bases of the junction without a gene match. As a fraction of the sample, this clonotype is medium-sized (0.01 to 0.1%). This clone's antigen is unknown. There are no base qualities to consult, and no much larger clone falls within one base.

The sequence links TRBV6-2 or TRBV6-3 to TRBJ2-7, and 8 bases in between align with TRBD1. The specimen was PBMCs, collected before or after stereotactic body radiation therapy (not recorded which). The clonotype was recovered from a donor aged 50 or older with non-small cell lung cancer. In nucleotides, the sequence is TGTGCCAGCAGTTTCCTGACAGGGGAAGGGGAGCAGTACTTC. It translates as CASSFLTGEGEQYF.